This T cell receptor (beta chain) was obtained from a study of OX40 agonist ivuxolimab in advanced cancers. Turning to the study itself: Roughly two fifths of patients had received prior checkpoint inhibitor therapy.

CDR3 length equals 13 residues. Germline V gives CDR1 SGDLS, CDR2 YYNGEE. Trimming left V 3 bases short and J 4 bases short, with 10 bases between. Sequencing was performed with immunoSEQ multiplex PCR; in TCRdb, only in-frame clones are kept and a portion is missing. The sample records more than 60,000 clones, 75% to 90% being singletons. Of note for this clone: The same CDR3 also results from other DNA sequences found in this sample.

This clonotype was sampled from an adult with an advanced solid tumor such as melanoma, head and neck, liver or kidney cancer. The chain links TRBV9 to TRBJ1-2; D possibly corresponds to TRBD1 (5 bases). Sample: CD4+ or CD8+ T cells sorted from blood, taken in a trial of the OX40 agonist ivuxolimab. The CDR3 DNA reads as TGTGCCAGCAGCGAGACAGATCGCTATGGCTACACCTTC. Translated, it gives CASSETDRYGYTF.